This section outlines one TCR beta chain sequence together with its context. What it binds is not known. The germline CDR1 and CDR2 sequences are GTSNPN and SVGIG (reference sequence). The CDR3 has 15 amino acids. V trimming: 5 bases; J trimming: 1 base; junction bases outside the gene matches: 7. The sample originates from a study of beta chain features in type 1 diabetes. TCRB transcripts that were expressed got sequenced, as all of the isolated RNA had been reverse transcribed. Naive, central memory and regulatory T cell samples came to a mean of approximately 3.3 million reads. Libraries were prepared by immunoSEQ multiplex PCR; TCRdb keeps only in-frame clonotypes and omits some of them. The sample has around 160,000 clones; under 60% are singletons. Whole-study results and caveats: Sampled from patients, naive, central memory and Treg TCRB repertoires appeared more similar than those sampled from healthy donors.

Once sorted, every population was more than 95% pure. Sequences were obtained from Tregs from blood. The chain couples TRBV30 to TRBJ2-1; TRBD2 matches 8 bases. This clonotype was obtained from a man aged 18 to 30 in good health. The CDR3 here is CAWLPGGVSYNEQFF. CDR3 coding DNA: TGTGCCTGGTTACCGGGGGGGGTATCCTACAATGAGCAGTTCTTC.